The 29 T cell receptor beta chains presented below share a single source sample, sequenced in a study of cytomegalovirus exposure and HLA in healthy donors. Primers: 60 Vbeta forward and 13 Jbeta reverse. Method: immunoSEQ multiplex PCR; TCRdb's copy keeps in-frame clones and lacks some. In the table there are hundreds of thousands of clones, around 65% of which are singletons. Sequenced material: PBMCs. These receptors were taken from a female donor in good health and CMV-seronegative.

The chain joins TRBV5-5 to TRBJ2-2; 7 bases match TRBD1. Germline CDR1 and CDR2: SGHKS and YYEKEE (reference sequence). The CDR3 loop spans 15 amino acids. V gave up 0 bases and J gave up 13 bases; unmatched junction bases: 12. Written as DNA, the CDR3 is TGTGCCAGCAGCTTGGCCGGGACAGACTGGGCCAGGCTGTTTTTT. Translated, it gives CASSLAGTDWARLFF.

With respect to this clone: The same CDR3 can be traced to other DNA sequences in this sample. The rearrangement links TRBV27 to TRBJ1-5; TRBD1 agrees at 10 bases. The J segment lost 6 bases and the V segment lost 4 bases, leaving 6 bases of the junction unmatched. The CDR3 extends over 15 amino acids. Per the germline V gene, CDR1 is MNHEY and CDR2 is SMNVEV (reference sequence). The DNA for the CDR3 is TGTGCCAGCAGTTCGGGACAGGGGCTGAGTCAGCCCCAGCATTTT. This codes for CASSSGQGLSQPQHF.

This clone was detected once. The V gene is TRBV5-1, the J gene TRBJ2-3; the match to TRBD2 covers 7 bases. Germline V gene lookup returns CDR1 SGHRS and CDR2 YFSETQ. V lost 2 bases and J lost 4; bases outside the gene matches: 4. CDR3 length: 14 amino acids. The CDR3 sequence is CASSFSLASDTQYF. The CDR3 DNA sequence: TGCGCCAGCAGCTTTTCACTAGCGTCAGATACGCAGTATTTT.

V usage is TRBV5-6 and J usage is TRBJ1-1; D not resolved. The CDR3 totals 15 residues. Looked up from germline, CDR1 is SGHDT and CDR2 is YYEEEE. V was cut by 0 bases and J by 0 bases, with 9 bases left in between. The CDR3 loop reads CASSLEPGLNTEAFF. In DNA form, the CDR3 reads TGTGCCAGCAGCTTGGAGCCAGGCCTGAACACTGAAGCTTTCTTT.

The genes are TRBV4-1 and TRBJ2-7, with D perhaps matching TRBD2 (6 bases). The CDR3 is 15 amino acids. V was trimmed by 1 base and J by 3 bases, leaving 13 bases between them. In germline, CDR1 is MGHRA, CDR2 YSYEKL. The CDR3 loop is CASSQVAPTSYEQYF. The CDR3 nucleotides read TGCGCCAGCAGCCAAGTCGCTCCGACTAGCTACGAGCAGTACTTC.

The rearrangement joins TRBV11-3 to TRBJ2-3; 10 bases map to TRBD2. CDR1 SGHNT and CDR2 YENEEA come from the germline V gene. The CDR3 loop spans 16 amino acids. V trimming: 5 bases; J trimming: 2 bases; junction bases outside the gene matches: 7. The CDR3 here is CASSLWTSGNTDTQYF. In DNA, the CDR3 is TGTGCCAGCAGCCTATGGACTAGCGGAAACACAGATACGCAGTATTTT. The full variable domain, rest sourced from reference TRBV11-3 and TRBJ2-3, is EAGVVQSPRYKIIEKKQPVAFWCNPISGHNTLYWYLQNLGQGPELLIRYENEEAVDDSQLPKDRFSAERLKGVDSTLKIQPAELGDSAVYLCASSLWTSGNTDTQYFGPGTRLTVL.

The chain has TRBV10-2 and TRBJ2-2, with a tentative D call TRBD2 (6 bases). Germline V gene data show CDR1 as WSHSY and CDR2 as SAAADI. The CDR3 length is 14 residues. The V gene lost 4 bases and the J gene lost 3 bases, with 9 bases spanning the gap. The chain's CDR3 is CASSGSGYTGELFF. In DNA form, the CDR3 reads TGCGCCAGCAGTGGTAGCGGCTACACCGGGGAGCTGTTTTTT.

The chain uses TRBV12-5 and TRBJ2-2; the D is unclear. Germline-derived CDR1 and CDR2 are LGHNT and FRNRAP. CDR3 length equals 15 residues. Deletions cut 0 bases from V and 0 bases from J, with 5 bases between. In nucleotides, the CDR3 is TGTGCTAGTGGTTTGGTACTGACGAACACCGGGGAGCTGTTTTTT. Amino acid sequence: CASGLVLTNTGELFF.

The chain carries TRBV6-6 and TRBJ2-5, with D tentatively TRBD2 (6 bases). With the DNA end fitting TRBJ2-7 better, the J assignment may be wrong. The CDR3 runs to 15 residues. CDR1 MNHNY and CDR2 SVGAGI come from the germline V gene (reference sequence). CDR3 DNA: TGTGCCAGCAGTCCAGCGAAGGTGGGGGGAGGCGAGCAGTACTTC. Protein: CASSPAKVGGGEQYF.

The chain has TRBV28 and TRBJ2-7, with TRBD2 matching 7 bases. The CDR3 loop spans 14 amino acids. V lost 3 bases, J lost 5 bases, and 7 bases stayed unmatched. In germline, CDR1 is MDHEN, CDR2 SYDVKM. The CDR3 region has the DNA TGTGCCAGCAGTTTTGGCGGGAGTAAGAACGAGCAGTACTTC. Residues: CASSFGGSKNEQYF.

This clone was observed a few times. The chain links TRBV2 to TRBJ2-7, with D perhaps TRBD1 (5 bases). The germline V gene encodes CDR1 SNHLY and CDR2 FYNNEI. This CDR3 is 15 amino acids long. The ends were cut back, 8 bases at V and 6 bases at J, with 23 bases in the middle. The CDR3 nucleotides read TGTGCCAGCGAGGCCAGGGCTAGAACCCCTTCCGAGCAGTACTTC. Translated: CASEARARTPSEQYF.

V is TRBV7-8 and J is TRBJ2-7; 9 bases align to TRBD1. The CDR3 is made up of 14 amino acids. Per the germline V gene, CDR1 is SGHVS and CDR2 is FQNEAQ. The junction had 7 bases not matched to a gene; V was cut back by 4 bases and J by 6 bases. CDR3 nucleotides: TGTGCCAGCAGCTGGCTACAGGGGGCCGGCGAGCAGTACTTC. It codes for CASSWLQGAGEQYF.

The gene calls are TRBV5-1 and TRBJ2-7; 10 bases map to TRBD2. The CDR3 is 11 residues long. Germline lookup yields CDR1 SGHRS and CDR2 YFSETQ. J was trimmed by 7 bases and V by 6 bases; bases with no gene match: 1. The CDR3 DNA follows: TGCGCCAGCACTAGCGGGGGTGAGCAGTACTTC. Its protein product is CASTSGGEQYF.

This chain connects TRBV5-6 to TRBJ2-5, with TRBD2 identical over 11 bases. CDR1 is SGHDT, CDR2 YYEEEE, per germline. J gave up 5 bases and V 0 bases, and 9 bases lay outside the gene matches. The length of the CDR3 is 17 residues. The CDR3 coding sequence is TGTGCCAGCAGCTTGGGGAGACTAGCGGGGTCATGGGAGACCCAGTACTTC. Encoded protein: CASSLGRLAGSWETQYF.

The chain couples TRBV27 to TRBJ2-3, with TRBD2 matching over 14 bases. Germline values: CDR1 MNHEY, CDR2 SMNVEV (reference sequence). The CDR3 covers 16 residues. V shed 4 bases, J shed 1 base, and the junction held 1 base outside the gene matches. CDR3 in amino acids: CASSWGLAGGTDTQYF. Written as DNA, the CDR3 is TGTGCCAGCAGTTGGGGACTAGCGGGAGGCACAGATACGCAGTATTTT.

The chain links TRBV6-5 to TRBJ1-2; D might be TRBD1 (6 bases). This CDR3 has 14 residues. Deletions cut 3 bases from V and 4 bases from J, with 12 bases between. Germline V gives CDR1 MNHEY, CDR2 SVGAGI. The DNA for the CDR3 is TGTGCCAGCAGTTATAACAGGGAGGGCTATGGCTACACCTTC. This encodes CASSYNREGYGYTF.

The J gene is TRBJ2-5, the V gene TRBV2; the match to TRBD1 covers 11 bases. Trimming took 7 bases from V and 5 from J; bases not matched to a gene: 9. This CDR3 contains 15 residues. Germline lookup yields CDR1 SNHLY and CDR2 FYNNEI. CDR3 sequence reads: CASTSDRGRIETQYF. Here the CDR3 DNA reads TGTGCCAGCACCTCGGACAGGGGGCGCATTGAGACCCAGTACTTC.

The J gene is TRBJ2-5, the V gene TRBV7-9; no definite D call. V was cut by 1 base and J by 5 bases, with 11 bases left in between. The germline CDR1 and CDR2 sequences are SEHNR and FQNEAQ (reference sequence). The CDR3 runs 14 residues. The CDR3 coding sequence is TGTGCCAGCAGCTTAGGAGGTAGCCCCGAGACCCAGTACTTC. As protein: CASSLGGSPETQYF.

The CDR3 sequence is CASSGGHRGTEAFF. In nucleotides, the CDR3 is TGTGCCAGCAGCGGGGGACACCGGGGCACTGAAGCTTTCTTT. This chain uses TRBV9 with TRBJ1-1; a weak D match, TRBD1 (6 bases). The ends were cut back, 3 bases at V and 4 bases at J, with 13 bases in the middle. This CDR3 is built from 14 residues. Germline values: CDR1 SGDLS, CDR2 YYNGEE.

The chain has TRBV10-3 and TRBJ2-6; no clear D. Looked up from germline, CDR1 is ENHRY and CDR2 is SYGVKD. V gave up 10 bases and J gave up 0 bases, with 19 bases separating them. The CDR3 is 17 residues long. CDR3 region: CATRRQQGHSGANVLTF. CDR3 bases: TGTGCCACCCGAAGACAACAAGGTCACTCTGGGGCCAACGTCCTGACTTTC.

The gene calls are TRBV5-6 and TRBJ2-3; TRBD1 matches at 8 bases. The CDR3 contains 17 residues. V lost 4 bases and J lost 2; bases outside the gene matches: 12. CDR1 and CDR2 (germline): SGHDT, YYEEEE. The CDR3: CASSRRTGGPTTDTQYF. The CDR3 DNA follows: TGTGCCAGCAGCCGTCGTACAGGGGGGCCTACCACAGATACGCAGTATTTT.

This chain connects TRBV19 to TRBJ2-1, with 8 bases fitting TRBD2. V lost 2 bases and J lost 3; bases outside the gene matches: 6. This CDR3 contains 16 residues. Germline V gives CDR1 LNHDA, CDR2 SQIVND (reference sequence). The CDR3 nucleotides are TGTGCCAGTAGTATAATTAGCGGGACTCACTACAATGAGCAGTTCTTC. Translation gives CASSIISGTHYNEQFF.

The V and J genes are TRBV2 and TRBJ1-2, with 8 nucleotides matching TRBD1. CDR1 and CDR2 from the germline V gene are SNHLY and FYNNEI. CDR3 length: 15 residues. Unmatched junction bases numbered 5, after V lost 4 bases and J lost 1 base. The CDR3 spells CASSGTGRLNYGYTF. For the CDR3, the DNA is TGTGCCAGCAGTGGGACAGGGCGCCTTAACTATGGCTACACCTTC. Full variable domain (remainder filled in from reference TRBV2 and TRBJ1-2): EPEVTQTPSHQVTQMGQEVILRCVPISNHLYFYWYRQILGQKVEFLVSFYNNEISEKSEIFDDQFSVERPDGSNFTLKIRSTKLEDSAMYFCASSGTGRLNYGYTFGSGTRLTVV.

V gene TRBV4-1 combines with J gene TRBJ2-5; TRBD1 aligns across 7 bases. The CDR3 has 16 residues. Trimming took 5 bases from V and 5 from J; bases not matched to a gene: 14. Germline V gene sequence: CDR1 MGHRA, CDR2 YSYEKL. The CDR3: CASSDEQGRGEETQYF. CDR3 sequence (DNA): TGCGCCAGCAGCGATGAACAGGGGAGAGGGGAGGAGACCCAGTACTTC.

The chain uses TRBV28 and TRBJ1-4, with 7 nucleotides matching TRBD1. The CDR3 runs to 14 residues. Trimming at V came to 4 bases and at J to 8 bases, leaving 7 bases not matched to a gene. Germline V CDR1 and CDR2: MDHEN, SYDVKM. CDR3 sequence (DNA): TGTGCCAGCAGTTCACAGGGGATGGGAGAAAAACTGTTTTTT. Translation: CASSSQGMGEKLFF.

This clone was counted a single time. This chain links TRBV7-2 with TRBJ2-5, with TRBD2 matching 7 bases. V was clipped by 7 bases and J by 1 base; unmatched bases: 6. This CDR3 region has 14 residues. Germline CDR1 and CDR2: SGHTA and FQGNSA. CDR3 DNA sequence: TGTGCCAGCACCGGGGGAGGGGTCCAAGAGACCCAGTACTTC. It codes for CASTGGGVQETQYF.

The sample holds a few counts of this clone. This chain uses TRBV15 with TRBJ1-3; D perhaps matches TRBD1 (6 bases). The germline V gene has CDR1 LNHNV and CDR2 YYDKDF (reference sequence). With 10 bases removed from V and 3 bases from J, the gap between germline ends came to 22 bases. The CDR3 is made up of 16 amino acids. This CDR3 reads CAKAINREKRGNTIYF. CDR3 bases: TGTGCCAAAGCTATAAACAGGGAGAAGCGTGGAAACACCATATATTTT.

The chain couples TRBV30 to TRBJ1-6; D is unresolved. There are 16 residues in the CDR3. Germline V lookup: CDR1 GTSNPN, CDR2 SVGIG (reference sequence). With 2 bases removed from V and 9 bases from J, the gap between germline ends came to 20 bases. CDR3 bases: TGTGCCTGGAGTAACCCCCCGTTGGGCCTCGGTTCACCCCTCCACTTT. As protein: CAWSNPPLGLGSPLHF. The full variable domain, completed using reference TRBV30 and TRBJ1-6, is SQTIHQWPATLVQPVGSPLSLECTVEGTSNPNLYWYRQAAGRGLQLLFYSVGIGQISSEVPQNLSASRPQDRQFILSSKKLLLSDSGFYLCAWSNPPLGLGSPLHFGNGTRLTVT.

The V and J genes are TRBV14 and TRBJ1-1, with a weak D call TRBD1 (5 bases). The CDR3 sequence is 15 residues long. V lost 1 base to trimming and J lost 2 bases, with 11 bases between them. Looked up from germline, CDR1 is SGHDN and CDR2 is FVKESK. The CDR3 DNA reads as TGTGCCAGCAGCCAAGCTAGGGGATTAAACACTGAAGCTTTCTTT. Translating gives CASSQARGLNTEAFF.